Listed here are 20 T cell receptor beta chains from one sample, sequenced in a study of blood T cell repertoires in COVID-19. This table comes from immunoSEQ multiplex PCR, and its TCRdb copy is limited to in-frame clones, with some not included. The data contain tens of thousands of clones, 87% of them singletons. Input material: peripheral blood. The receptors originated from a woman in her fifties or sixties with COVID-19, enrolled during active disease.

This rearrangement joins TRBV6-1 to TRBJ2-7; D might be TRBD2 (5 bases). Looked up from germline, CDR1 is MNHNS and CDR2 is SASEGT. V gave up 3 bases and J gave up 3 bases, with 15 bases separating them. The CDR3 contains 15 residues. The CDR3, as DNA: TGTGCCAGCAGTGAGGCGTTCGGAGGATACTACGAGCAGTACTTC. Translating it yields CASSEAFGGYYEQYF.

The chain recombines TRBV5-1 with TRBJ2-1; the D is unclear. V gave up 5 bases and J gave up 4 bases, with 25 bases separating them. Germline CDR1 reads SGHRS; CDR2 reads YFSETQ. The CDR3 runs to 18 residues. In DNA form, the CDR3 reads TGCGCCAGCAGTCTTTCCCTGGCGGTCCCGGGTTCTTACAATGAGCAGTTCTTC. This sequence encodes CASSLSLAVPGSYNEQFF.

The chain couples TRBV6-5 to TRBJ2-1, with a tentative D call TRBD2 (6 bases). The length of the CDR3 is 16 residues. Trimming stripped 0 bases from V and 0 bases from J, with 9 bases between. The germline gives CDR1 MNHEY, CDR2 SVGAGI. As DNA, the CDR3 is TGTGCCAGCAGTTACTCCGGGAGAGACTCCTACAATGAGCAGTTCTTC. It yields the protein CASSYSGRDSYNEQFF.

This clone was observed a single time. CDR3 sequence (DNA): TGTGCCAGCAGTGAGGGACAGGGGAGGAATTCACCCCTCCACTTT. Its protein is CASSEGQGRNSPLHF. The chain couples TRBV6-1 to TRBJ1-6; TRBD1 matches 10 bases. Germline trimming cut 3 bases from V and 7 bases from J; bases unmatched to any gene: 3. The CDR3 extends over 15 amino acids. Per the germline V gene, CDR1 is MNHNS and CDR2 is SASEGT.

The chain is built from TRBV4-1 and TRBJ1-4, with D tentatively TRBD1 (5 bases). Germline assignment: CDR1 MGHRA and CDR2 YSYEKL. The CDR3 totals 17 residues. Trimming stripped 0 bases from V and 8 bases from J, with 19 bases between. The CDR3 sequence: CASSQEPLPGYGEKLFF. The CDR3 bases are TGCGCCAGCAGCCAAGAACCCCTTCCAGGGTATGGAGAAAAACTGTTTTTT.

This chain links TRBV7-8 with TRBJ2-2, with a weak D call TRBD1 (6 bases). V lost 4 bases and J 1 base, leaving 10 bases between the germline ends. The CDR3 is 15 amino acids. Germline assignment: CDR1 SGHVS and CDR2 FQNEAQ. CDR3 sequence (DNA): TGTGCCAGCAGCTATACAGGGAGGAACACCGGGGAGCTGTTTTTT. It specifies CASSYTGRNTGELFF. Combining the CDR3 with reference TRBV7-8 and TRBJ2-2 gives the whole variable domain GAGVSQSPRYKVAKRGQDVALRCDPISGHVSLFWYQQALGQGPEFLTYFQNEAQLDKSGLPSDRFFAERPEGSVSTLKIQRTQQEDSAVYLCASSYTGRNTGELFFGEGSRLTVL.

The chain combines TRBV21-1 with TRBJ1-3; the table gives TRBD1 as D, unverified against the DNA. TRBV21-1 is a recognized pseudogene. CDR3 length: 15 residues. The CDR3 coding sequence is TGTGCCAGCATGCCCAACAGGGACTCTGGAAACACCATATATTTT. This translates into CASMPNRDSGNTIYF.

With respect to this clone: At one of its ends the junction is not consistent with the germline gene, which may arise from a read error. The chain employs TRBV5-1 and TRBJ2-7; perhaps TRBD1 as D (6 bases). CDR1 is SGHRS, CDR2 YFSETQ, per germline. This CDR3 region has 13 residues. CDR3 DNA sequence: TGCGCCAGCACATCAGGGCTCGGACAGAGATGGGCCTTC. Protein sequence: CASTSGLGQRWAF.

This clone was seen just once. The chain recombines TRBV5-1 with TRBJ2-6; D is perhaps TRBD1 (5 bases). V was shortened by 3 bases and J by 0 bases, with 16 bases between the two germline ends. Germline V lookup: CDR1 SGHRS, CDR2 YFSETQ. CDR3 length equals 18 residues. The CDR3 coding sequence is TGCGCCAGCAGCTCTGAGCTGAATAGGGGCTCTGGGGCCAACGTCCTGACTTTC. Its translation: CASSSELNRGSGANVLTF.

V usage is TRBV24-1 and J usage is TRBJ2-3; 10 bases map to TRBD2. V lost 6 bases, J lost 0 bases, and 2 bases stayed unmatched. The germline CDR1 and CDR2 sequences are KGHDR and SFDVKD. CDR3 length equals 15 residues. The CDR3 sequence is CATSTSGASTDTQYF. The CDR3 DNA sequence: TGTGCCACCAGTACTAGCGGGGCTAGCACAGATACGCAGTATTTT.

The chain joins TRBV7-2 to TRBJ2-3; perhaps TRBD2 as D (6 bases). Germline CDR1 and CDR2: SGHTA and FQGNSA. The CDR3 contains 12 residues. V lost 5 bases, J lost 5 bases, and 8 bases lay in between. CDR3 region: CASSAGLDTQYF. The DNA of the CDR3 is TGTGCCAGCAGCGCGGGACTAGATACGCAGTATTTT.

The chain carries TRBV4-1 and TRBJ2-7; 8 bases are a match to TRBD1. Trimming cost V 1 base and J 2 bases; bases outside gene matches: 4. This CDR3 is 15 amino acids long. The germline V gene has CDR1 MGHRA and CDR2 YSYEKL. CDR3 sequence: CASSQVRGLTYEQYF. CDR3 coding DNA: TGCGCCAGCAGCCAAGTCAGGGGGCTCACCTACGAGCAGTACTTC.

The genes are TRBV4-1 and TRBJ2-7, with a tentative D call TRBD2 (6 bases). V lost 5 bases, J lost 1 base, and 9 bases lay in between. Germline V gene data show CDR1 as MGHRA and CDR2 as YSYEKL. The CDR3 extends over 13 amino acids. The CDR3 region has the DNA TGCGCCAGCAGCATAGCGGAGTCCTACGAGCAGTACTTC. This translates into CASSIAESYEQYF.

The rearrangement uses TRBV6-5 and TRBJ2-7; D gene uncertain. Between the trimmed V and J ends, which lost 6 bases and 2 bases, there was a span of 14 bases. Germline V lookup: CDR1 MNHEY, CDR2 SVGAGI. This CDR3 contains 14 residues. The CDR3 is CASRVMFGPYEQYF. The CDR3 DNA reads TGTGCCAGCAGGGTTATGTTCGGTCCCTACGAGCAGTACTTC.

The chain links TRBV28 to TRBJ1-2; 9 nucleotides align to TRBD1. The germline V gene encodes CDR1 MDHEN and CDR2 SYDVKM. V dropped 4 bases and J dropped 7; count of bases not matched to a gene: 16. CDR3 length equals 17 residues. CDR3 sequence (DNA): TGTGCCAGCAGTTGGGACATTACAGGGGGCCGGACGGGTGGCTACACCTTC. Amino acid sequence: CASSWDITGGRTGGYTF.

The rearrangement links TRBV30 to TRBJ1-1; D uncertain. This CDR3 region has 15 residues. V lost 2 bases and J lost 5, with 18 bases in between. Germline-derived CDR1 and CDR2 are GTSNPN and SVGIG (reference sequence). In nucleotides, the CDR3 is TGTGCCTGGAGTTCCACACGGAGACGGGAAACTGAAGCTTTCTTT. Encoded protein: CAWSSTRRRETEAFF. The whole variable domain, filled in from reference TRBV30 and TRBJ1-1, reads SQTIHQWPATLVQPVGSPLSLECTVEGTSNPNLYWYRQAAGRGLQLLFYSVGIGQISSEVPQNLSASRPQDRQFILSSKKLLLSDSGFYLCAWSSTRRRETEAFFGQGTRLTVV.

This chain uses TRBV30 with TRBJ1-2; no clear D. Germline V gene lookup returns CDR1 GTSNPN and CDR2 SVGIG (reference sequence). CDR3 length: 10 residues. Trimming shortened V by 5 bases and J by 8 bases, and 9 bases separated the two germline ends. This CDR3 is CAWGEGGYTF. CDR3 coding DNA: TGTGCCTGGGGTGAGGGCGGCTACACCTTC.

This rearrangement joins TRBV9 to TRBJ2-3; D is possibly TRBD1 (6 bases). CDR3 length equals 15 residues. Deletions cut 3 bases from V and 3 bases from J, with 14 bases between. CDR1 is SGDLS and CDR2 is YYNGEE in the germline V gene. The CDR3 DNA reads TGTGCCAGCAGCGCCCCCCAGGGGCTTACAGATACGCAGTATTTT. Translation: CASSAPQGLTDTQYF.

J is TRBJ2-2 and V is TRBV9; 7 bases are shared with TRBD1. After removal of 6 bases from V and 0 bases from J, the junction contained 11 bases not matched to a gene. The CDR3 is 17 amino acids. Germline V gene sequence: CDR1 SGDLS, CDR2 YYNGEE. For the CDR3, the DNA is TGTGCCAGCACAATTCATTCGGGACAGTCGAACACCGGGGAGCTGTTTTTT. It yields the protein CASTIHSGQSNTGELFF. The complete variable domain, with remaining parts taken from reference TRBV9 and TRBJ2-2, reads DSGVTQTPKHLITATGQRVTLRCSPRSGDLSVYWYQQSLDQGLQFLIQYYNGEERAKGNILERFSAQQFPDLHSELNLSSLELGDSALYFCASTIHSGQSNTGELFFGEGSRLTVL.

CDR3 amino acids: CASSLLAGATDTQYF. The CDR3 coding sequence is TGTGCCAGCAGCTTACTAGCGGGGGCCACAGATACGCAGTATTTT. The chain links TRBV7-9 to TRBJ2-3, with 10 bases matching TRBD2. The CDR3 totals 15 residues. V gave up 2 bases and J gave up 2 bases; unmatched junction bases: 1. Germline values: CDR1 SEHNR, CDR2 FQNEAQ (reference sequence). The whole variable domain, filled in from reference TRBV7-9 and TRBJ2-3, reads DTGVSQNPRHKITKRGQNVTFRCDPISEHNRLYWYRQTLGQGPEFLTYFQNEAQLEKSRLLSDRFSAERPKGSFSTLEIQRTEQGDSAMYLCASSLLAGATDTQYFGPGTRLTVL.